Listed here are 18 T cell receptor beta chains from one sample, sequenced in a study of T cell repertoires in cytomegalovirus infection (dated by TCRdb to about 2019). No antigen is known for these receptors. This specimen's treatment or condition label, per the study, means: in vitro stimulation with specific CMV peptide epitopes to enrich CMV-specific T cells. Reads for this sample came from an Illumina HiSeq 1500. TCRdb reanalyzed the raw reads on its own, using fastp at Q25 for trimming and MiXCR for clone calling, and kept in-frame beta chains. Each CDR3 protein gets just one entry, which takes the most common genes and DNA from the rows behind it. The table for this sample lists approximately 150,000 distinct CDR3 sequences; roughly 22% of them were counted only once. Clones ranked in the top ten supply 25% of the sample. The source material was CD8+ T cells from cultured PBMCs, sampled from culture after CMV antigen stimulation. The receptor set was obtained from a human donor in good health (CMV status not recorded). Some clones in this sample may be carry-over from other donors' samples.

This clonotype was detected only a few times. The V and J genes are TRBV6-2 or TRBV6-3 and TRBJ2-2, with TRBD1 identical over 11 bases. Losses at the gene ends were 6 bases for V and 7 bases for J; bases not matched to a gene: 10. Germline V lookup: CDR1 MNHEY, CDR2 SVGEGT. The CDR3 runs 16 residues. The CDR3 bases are TGTGCCAGCAGAACTACCGGGACAGGGGGTCGCGGGGAGCTGTTTTTT. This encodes CASRTTGTGGRGELFF.

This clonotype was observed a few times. CDR3 in amino acids: CASSTRTSGTGELFF. The CDR3 DNA reads TGCGCCAGCAGCACACGGACTAGCGGGACCGGGGAGCTGTTTTTT. This chain uses TRBV4-1 with TRBJ2-2; 11 bases agree with TRBD2. CDR3 length equals 15 residues. The trim removed 5 bases at V and 5 bases at J, leaving 4 bases unmatched. CDR1 and CDR2 (germline): MGHRA, YSYEKL.

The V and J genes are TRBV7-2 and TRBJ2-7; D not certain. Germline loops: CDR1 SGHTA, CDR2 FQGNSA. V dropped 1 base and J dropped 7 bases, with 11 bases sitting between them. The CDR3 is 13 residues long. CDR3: CASSLVGPGEQYF. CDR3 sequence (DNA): TGTGCCAGCAGCTTAGTCGGGCCCGGAGAGCAGTACTTC.

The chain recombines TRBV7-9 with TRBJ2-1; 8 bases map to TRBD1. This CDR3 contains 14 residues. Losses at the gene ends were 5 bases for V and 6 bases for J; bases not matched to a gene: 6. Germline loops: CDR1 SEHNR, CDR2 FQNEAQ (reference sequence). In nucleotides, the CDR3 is TGTGCCAGCAGCCTCGCCGGACAGGGCAATGAGCAGTTCTTC. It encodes CASSLAGQGNEQFF.

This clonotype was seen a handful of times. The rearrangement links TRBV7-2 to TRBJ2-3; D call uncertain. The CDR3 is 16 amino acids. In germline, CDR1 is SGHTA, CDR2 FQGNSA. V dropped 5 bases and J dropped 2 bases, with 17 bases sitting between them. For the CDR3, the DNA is TGTGCCAGCAGCCGAAGAATCCAGAGACTCACAGATACGCAGTATTTT. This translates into CASSRRIQRLTDTQYF. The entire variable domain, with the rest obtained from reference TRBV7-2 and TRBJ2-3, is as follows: GAGVSQSPSNKVTEKGKDVELRCDPISGHTALYWYRQSLGQGLEFLIYFQGNSAPDKSGLPSDRFSAERTGGSVSTLTIQRTQQEDSAVYLCASSRRIQRLTDTQYFGPGTRLTVL.

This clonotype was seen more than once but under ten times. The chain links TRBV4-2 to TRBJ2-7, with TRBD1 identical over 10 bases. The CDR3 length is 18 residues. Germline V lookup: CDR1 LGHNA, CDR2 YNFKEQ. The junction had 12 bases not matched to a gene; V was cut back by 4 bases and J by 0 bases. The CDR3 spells CASSPIVGTGASSYEQYF. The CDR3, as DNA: TGTGCCAGCAGCCCCATCGTCGGGACAGGGGCGAGCTCCTACGAGCAGTACTTC.

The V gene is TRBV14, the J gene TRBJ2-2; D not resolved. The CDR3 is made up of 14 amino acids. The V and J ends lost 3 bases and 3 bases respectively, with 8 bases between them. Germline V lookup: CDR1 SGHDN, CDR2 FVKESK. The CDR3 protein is CASSHQSHTGELFF. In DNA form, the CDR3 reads TGTGCCAGCAGCCACCAGAGTCACACCGGGGAGCTGTTTTTT.

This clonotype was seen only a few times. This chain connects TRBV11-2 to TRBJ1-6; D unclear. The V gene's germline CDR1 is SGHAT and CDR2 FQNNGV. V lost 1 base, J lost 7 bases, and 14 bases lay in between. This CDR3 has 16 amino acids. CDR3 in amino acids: CASSLVPGIGNSPLHF. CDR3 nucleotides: TGTGCCAGCAGCTTAGTTCCGGGGATCGGGAATTCACCCCTCCACTTT.

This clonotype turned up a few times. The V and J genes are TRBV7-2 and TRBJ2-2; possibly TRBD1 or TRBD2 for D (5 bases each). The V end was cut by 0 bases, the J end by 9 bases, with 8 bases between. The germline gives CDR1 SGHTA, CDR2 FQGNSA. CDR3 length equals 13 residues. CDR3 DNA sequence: TGTGCCAGCAGCTTAGCCCGGGGCCGGGAGCTGTTTTTT. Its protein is CASSLARGRELFF.

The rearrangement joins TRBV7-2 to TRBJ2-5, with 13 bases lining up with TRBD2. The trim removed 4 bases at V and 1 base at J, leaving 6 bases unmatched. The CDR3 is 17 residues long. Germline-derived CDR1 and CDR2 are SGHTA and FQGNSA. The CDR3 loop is CASSSPGTSGVQETQYF. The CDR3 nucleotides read TGTGCCAGCAGCTCCCCCGGGACTAGCGGGGTCCAAGAGACCCAGTACTTC.

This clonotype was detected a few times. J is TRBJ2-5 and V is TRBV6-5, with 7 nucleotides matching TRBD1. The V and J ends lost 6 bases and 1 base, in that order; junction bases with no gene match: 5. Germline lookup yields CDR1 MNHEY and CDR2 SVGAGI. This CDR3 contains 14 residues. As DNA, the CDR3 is TGTGCCAGCAGCCAGACAGGGATCCAAGAGACCCAGTACTTC. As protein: CASSQTGIQETQYF.

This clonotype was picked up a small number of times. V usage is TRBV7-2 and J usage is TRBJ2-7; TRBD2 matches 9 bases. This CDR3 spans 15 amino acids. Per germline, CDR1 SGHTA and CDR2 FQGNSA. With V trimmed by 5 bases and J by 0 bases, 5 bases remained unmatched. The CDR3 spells CASSLIAGVSYEQYF. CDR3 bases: TGTGCCAGCAGCCTAATAGCGGGAGTCTCCTACGAGCAGTACTTC.

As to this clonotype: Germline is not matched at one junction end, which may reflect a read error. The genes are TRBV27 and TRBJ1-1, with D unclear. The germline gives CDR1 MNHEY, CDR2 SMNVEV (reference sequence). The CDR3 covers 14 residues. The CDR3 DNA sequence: TGTGCCAGCTCACGCCTGTGGGTAGACACTGAAGCTTTCTTC. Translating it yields CASSRLWVDTEAFF.

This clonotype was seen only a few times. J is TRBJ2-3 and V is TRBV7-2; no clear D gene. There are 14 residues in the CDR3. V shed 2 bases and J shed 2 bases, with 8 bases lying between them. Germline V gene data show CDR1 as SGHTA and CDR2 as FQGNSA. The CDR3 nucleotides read TGTGCCAGCAGCTTACTGATCACCACAGATACGCAGTATTTT. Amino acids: CASSLLITTDTQYF.

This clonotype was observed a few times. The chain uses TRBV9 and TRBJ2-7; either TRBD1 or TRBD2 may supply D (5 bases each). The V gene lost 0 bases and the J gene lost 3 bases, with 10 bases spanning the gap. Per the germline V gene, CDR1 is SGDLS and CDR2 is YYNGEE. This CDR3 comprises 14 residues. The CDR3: CASSVGGPDYEQYF. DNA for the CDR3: TGTGCCAGCAGCGTAGGGGGACCTGACTACGAGCAGTACTTC. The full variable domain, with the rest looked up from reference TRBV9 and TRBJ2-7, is DSGVTQTPKHLITATGQRVTLRCSPRSGDLSVYWYQQSLDQGLQFLIQYYNGEERAKGNILERFSAQQFPDLHSELNLSSLELGDSALYFCASSVGGPDYEQYFGPGTRLTVT.

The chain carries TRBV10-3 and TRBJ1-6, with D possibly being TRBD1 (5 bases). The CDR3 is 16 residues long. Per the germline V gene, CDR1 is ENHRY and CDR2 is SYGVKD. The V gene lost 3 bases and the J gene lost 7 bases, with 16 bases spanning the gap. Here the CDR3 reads CAISDQDKGLNSPLHF. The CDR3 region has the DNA TGTGCCATCAGTGATCAGGATAAGGGGCTCAATTCACCCCTCCACTTT.

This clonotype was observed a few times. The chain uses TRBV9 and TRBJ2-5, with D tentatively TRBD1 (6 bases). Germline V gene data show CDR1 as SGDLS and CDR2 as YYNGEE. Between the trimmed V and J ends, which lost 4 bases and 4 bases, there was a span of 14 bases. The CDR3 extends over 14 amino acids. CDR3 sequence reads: CASSPYRVGETQYF. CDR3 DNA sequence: TGTGCCAGCAGCCCATACAGGGTGGGAGAGACCCAGTACTTC.

The CDR3 DNA sequence: TGTGCCAGCAGCTTAGAAGGGACAGATTCCTACGAGCAGTACTTC. Translation: CASSLEGTDSYEQYF. J is TRBJ2-7 and V is TRBV11-2; 7 nucleotides agree with TRBD1. V was clipped by 0 bases and J by 1 base; unmatched bases: 3. Germline CDR1 is SGHAT and CDR2 is FQNNGV. This CDR3 comprises 15 residues.